This TCR beta chain stems from a study of a mutant IDH1 vaccine in newly diagnosed glioma. For this clone: Antigen unknown.

Profiling relied on immunoSEQ multiplex PCR, and the TCRdb table lists in-frame clones only, not all of them. The sample includes roughly 30,000 clones, over 65% of them seen just once. Described time point: week 35, safety follow-up. The investigators gave 300 ug of mutant IDH1 20-mer peptide in each vaccine dose, together with topical imiquimod. Per germline, CDR1 SGHRS and CDR2 YFSETQ. Between the trimmed V and J ends, which lost 0 bases and 1 base, there was a span of 4 bases. There are 13 residues in the CDR3. The sequence was obtained from a woman between 40 and 55 years old with glioma. The chain couples TRBV5-1 to TRBJ2-5, with D hard to call. The sequencing used PBMCs, collected from a glioma patient whose treatment included an IDH1 peptide vaccine. The CDR3 DNA is TGCGCCAGCAGCTTGGCCATCCAAGAGACCCAGTACTTC. This sequence encodes CASSLAIQETQYF.